These 18 T cell receptor beta chains share one sample of origin, sequenced in a study of blood T cell repertoires in COVID-19 (dated by TCRdb to the early 2020s). The library relied on the immunoSEQ multiplex PCR assay. The clones in this table, taken by TCRdb from immuneACCESS, are in-frame only. Not every clone is retained; where verified, under half of the shortfall comes from an unresolved V gene, and the cause of the rest is unknown. For this sample there are 360,000 or so clones; roughly four fifths appear just once. The ten largest clones take up over 4.5% of the sample. The sample taken for sequencing was PBMCs or T cells enriched from blood (not recorded which). These receptors were taken from a woman in her 50s who had recovered from COVID-19.

This chain connects TRBV4-1 to TRBJ2-7; D may be TRBD1 (5 bases). Between the trimmed V and J ends, which lost 0 bases and 6 bases, there was a span of 18 bases. Germline V gives CDR1 MGHRA, CDR2 YSYEKL. The CDR3 is 16 residues long. The CDR3 bases are TGCGCCAGCAGCCAAGAAGAGGCAGGGTTTGGGTCCGAGCAGTACTTC. It specifies CASSQEEAGFGSEQYF.

This chain joins TRBV19 and TRBJ1-2, with D unclear. The CDR3 contains 12 residues. Germline V lookup: CDR1 LNHDA, CDR2 SQIVND (reference sequence). V shed 3 bases and J shed 6 bases, with 8 bases lying between them. CDR3 DNA sequence: TGTGCCAGTAGTATCGGGGAGCATGGCTACACCTTC. Translation gives CASSIGEHGYTF. Drawing the rest from reference TRBV19 and TRBJ1-2, the complete variable domain is DGGITQSPKYLFRKEGQNVTLSCEQNLNHDAMYWYRQDPGQGLRLIYYSQIVNDFQKGDIAEGYSVSREKKESFPLTVTSAQKNPTAFYLCASSIGEHGYTFGSGTRLTVV.

The CDR3 nucleotides are TGTGCCAGTAGTATTATAGGGGCAACCTATGGCTACACCTTC. Its protein is CASSIIGATYGYTF. This chain joins TRBV19 and TRBJ1-2, with D perhaps matching TRBD1 (5 bases). Deletions cut 3 bases from V and 4 bases from J, with 12 bases between. CDR1 LNHDA and CDR2 SQIVND come from the germline V gene (reference sequence). The CDR3 is 14 residues long.

A few counts support this clone. V usage is TRBV7-2 and J usage is TRBJ1-1; D remains unclear. The CDR3 totals 12 residues. Germline CDR1 SGHTA, CDR2 FQGNSA. V dropped 0 bases and J dropped 4 bases, with 3 bases sitting between them. Written as DNA, the CDR3 is TGTGCCAGCAGCTTAGCCGGCACTGAAGCTTTCTTT. Translation: CASSLAGTEAFF.

This chain uses TRBV19 with TRBJ1-4; tentatively, D is TRBD1 (5 bases). The CDR3 is 14 residues long. Deletions cut 3 bases from V and 5 bases from J, with 10 bases between. Per the germline V gene, CDR1 is LNHDA and CDR2 is SQIVND (reference sequence). The CDR3 spells CASSIGHRNEKLFF. The CDR3 DNA reads TGTGCCAGTAGTATTGGACACAGAAATGAAAAACTGTTTTTT.

This sequence joins TRBV30 and TRBJ1-2; 7 bases agree with TRBD1. Per the germline V gene, CDR1 is GTSNPN and CDR2 is SVGIG (reference sequence). The CDR3 runs to 13 residues. V shed 5 bases and J 5 bases; nucleotides not matched to a gene: 8. In nucleotides, the CDR3 is TGTGCCTGGGGCATACAGGGGAAATATGGCTACACCTTC. Translated: CAWGIQGKYGYTF.

The chain uses TRBV7-9 and TRBJ2-1; possibly TRBD2 for D (6 bases). The V gene lost 11 bases and the J gene lost 2 bases, with 16 bases spanning the gap. The CDR3 is made up of 14 amino acids. CDR1 and CDR2 from the germline V gene are SEHNR and FQNEAQ (reference sequence). The CDR3 is CAGNRGSTYNEQFF. The CDR3 DNA is TGTGCCGGTAATCGGGGGAGCACCTACAATGAGCAGTTCTTC.

This sequence joins TRBV11-2 and TRBJ2-3; maybe TRBD2 (5 bases). Trimming removed 4 bases from V and 0 bases from J, with 14 bases in between. Germline V lookup: CDR1 SGHAT, CDR2 FQNNGV. CDR3 length: 16 amino acids. The chain's CDR3 is CASSSPGSSSTDTQYF. CDR3 DNA: TGTGCCAGCAGCTCGCCGGGGTCCTCTAGCACAGATACGCAGTATTTT.

A single count supports this clone. The chain couples TRBV7-2 to TRBJ2-5; D not certain. Between the trimmed V and J ends, which lost 5 bases and 5 bases, there was a span of 12 bases. CDR3 length equals 13 residues. The V gene's germline CDR1 is SGHTA and CDR2 FQGNSA. The chain's CDR3 is CASSTLVGETQYF. CDR3 sequence (DNA): TGTGCCAGCAGCACCTTAGTCGGGGAGACCCAGTACTTC. The full variable domain, completed using reference TRBV7-2 and TRBJ2-5, is GAGVSQSPSNKVTEKGKDVELRCDPISGHTALYWYRQSLGQGLEFLIYFQGNSAPDKSGLPSDRFSAERTGGSVSTLTIQRTQQEDSAVYLCASSTLVGETQYFGPGTRLLVL.

This clone was observed a single time. This chain joins TRBV4-3 and TRBJ1-2, with 9 bases that match TRBD1. This CDR3 is 18 amino acids long. With V trimmed by 0 bases and J by 8 bases, 16 bases remained unmatched. Germline lookup yields CDR1 LGHNA and CDR2 YSLEER. The CDR3 sequence is CASSQDPLDRGADKGYTF. Here the CDR3 DNA reads TGCGCCAGCAGCCAAGATCCCCTGGACAGGGGCGCAGATAAAGGCTACACCTTC.

The chain couples TRBV11-3 to TRBJ2-6; D remains unclear. The CDR3 has 15 residues. Germline lookup yields CDR1 SGHNT and CDR2 YENEEA. The germline V and J ends were trimmed by 5 bases and 0 bases, with 8 bases remaining between them. The CDR3 loop is CASSPRNSGANVLTF. The CDR3, as DNA: TGTGCCAGCAGCCCGCGGAACTCTGGGGCCAACGTCCTGACTTTC. The full variable domain, with the rest looked up from reference TRBV11-3 and TRBJ2-6, is EAGVVQSPRYKIIEKKQPVAFWCNPISGHNTLYWYLQNLGQGPELLIRYENEEAVDDSQLPKDRFSAERLKGVDSTLKIQPAELGDSAVYLCASSPRNSGANVLTFGAGSRLTVL.

This clone appeared a single time. V and J are TRBV6-1 and TRBJ2-7; tentative D call: TRBD1 (6 bases). This CDR3 region has 13 residues. Deletions cut 3 bases from V and 4 bases from J, with 10 bases between. In germline, CDR1 is MNHNS, CDR2 SASEGT. In nucleotides, the CDR3 is TGTGCCAGCAGTGATTCACAGGGTTACGAGCAGTACTTC. Protein sequence: CASSDSQGYEQYF.

This clone was counted ten times or more. The chain combines TRBV6-6 with TRBJ2-3, with a weak D call TRBD1 (6 bases). The CDR3 length is 17 residues. Per germline, CDR1 MNHNY and CDR2 SVGAGI (reference sequence). Trimming shortened V by 5 bases and J by 8 bases, and 26 bases separated the two germline ends. The CDR3 DNA follows: TGTGCCAGCAGTCGGACCCTTGCCGGGACAAGGAGTGTTACGCAGTATTTT. Protein: CASSRTLAGTRSVTQYF.

This chain connects TRBV7-2 to TRBJ2-1; the match to TRBD1 covers 11 bases. Germline V lookup: CDR1 SGHTA, CDR2 FQGNSA. The CDR3 runs 16 residues. Trimming cost V 4 bases and J 9 bases; bases outside gene matches: 11. CDR3 DNA sequence: TGTGCCAGCAGCTCTGCCCTTGGACAGGGGGCAAGTGAGCAGTTCTTC. Translating it yields CASSSALGQGASEQFF.

The J gene is TRBJ1-1, the V gene TRBV7-3; 9 nucleotides agree with TRBD1. Per germline, CDR1 SGHTA and CDR2 FQGTGA. Unmatched junction bases numbered 10, after V lost 5 bases and J lost 6 bases. The CDR3 length is 15 residues. The DNA for the CDR3 is TGTGCCAGCAGCCTGGACAGGGGTTCGTGGGCTGAAGCTTTCTTT. Translation gives CASSLDRGSWAEAFF.

CDR3 region: CASSLGWASYSGNTIYF. CDR3 nucleotides: TGTGCCAGCAGCTTGGGGTGGGCCTCCTACTCTGGAAACACCATATATTTT. The chain employs TRBV5-8 and TRBJ1-3, with no clear D. Germline lookup yields CDR1 SGHTS and CDR2 YDEGEE. CDR3 size: 17 residues. The V end lost 0 bases, the J end lost 0 bases, and 13 bases lay between the germline ends.

The chain employs TRBV3-1 (or the pseudogene TRBV3-2) and TRBJ2-2; 12 positions agree with TRBD2. V trimming: 0 bases; J trimming: 4 bases; junction bases outside the gene matches: 9. The length of the CDR3 is 19 residues. Germline values: CDR1 LGHDT, CDR2 YNNKEL (reference sequence). Here the CDR3 DNA reads TGTGCCAGCAGCCAAGAGGTTCTAGCGGGGGGGCCTGTCACCGGGGAGCTGTTTTTT. Its translation: CASSQEVLAGGPVTGELFF.

The chain recombines TRBV6-2 or TRBV6-3 with TRBJ1-2; TRBD1 is a possible D gene (6 bases). This CDR3 spans 18 amino acids. The germline gives CDR1 MNHEY, CDR2 SVGEGT. V lost 5 bases, J lost 4 bases, and 26 bases lay in between. The CDR3 bases are TGTGCCAGCAGTCCCCCGCTCGGGGGGCGACACCAGGGCTATGGCTACACCTTC. Translation gives CASSPPLGGRHQGYGYTF.